This record covers a single T cell receptor (beta chain). This CDR3 is 12 amino acids long. The germline V gene has CDR1 LGHDT and CDR2 YNNKEL (reference sequence). Trimming cost V 3 bases and J 8 bases, with 10 bases left between them. TCRdb reanalysed the RT-PCR reads using MiXCR and keeps one entry per CDR3 protein. The sample shows approximately 720,000 distinct CDR3 sequences, 12% to 15% of them seen only once. The sequenced sample consisted of memory CD4+ T cells from blood. The V gene is TRBV3-1, the J gene TRBJ1-2; D not certain. The sequence derives from a female donor in good health, serving as a healthy control. The CDR3 region has the DNA TGTGCCAGCAGCCATCAACGCCTAGGCTACACCTTC. It specifies CASSHQRLGYTF.